By share, the clone carrying this TCR beta chain ranks as medium-sized (0.01 to 0.1%). Its antigen remains unidentified. The sample originates from a study of neoadjuvant nivolumab and ipilimumab in lung cancer. Study summary: Nivolumab 3 mg/kg was given days 1, 15 and 29, plus ipilimumab 1 mg/kg day 1 in combination.

Broader study findings: Compared with tumor-adjacent uninvolved lung, resected tumors showed greater richness and clonality. Only a single major-pathologic-response sample was available for clonality analysis.

Profiling relied on immunoSEQ multiplex PCR, and the TCRdb table lists in-frame clones only, not all of them. The table lists 6,000 to 8,500 clones, roughly 84% of them singletons. This specimen consisted of tumor tissue, obtained after neoadjuvant nivolumab, alone or with ipilimumab, at or shortly before surgery. The sequence derives from an adult with non-small cell lung cancer.

The CDR3 region has the DNA TGTGCCAGCAGTCGAGGGGGACAGGGGTACGAGCAGTACTTC. Encoded protein: CASSRGGQGYEQYF. The chain couples TRBV2 to TRBJ2-7; TRBD1 agrees at 10 bases. Germline V gene sequence: CDR1 SNHLY, CDR2 FYNNEI. The CDR3 extends over 14 amino acids. V dropped 5 bases and J dropped 4; count of bases not matched to a gene: 5.